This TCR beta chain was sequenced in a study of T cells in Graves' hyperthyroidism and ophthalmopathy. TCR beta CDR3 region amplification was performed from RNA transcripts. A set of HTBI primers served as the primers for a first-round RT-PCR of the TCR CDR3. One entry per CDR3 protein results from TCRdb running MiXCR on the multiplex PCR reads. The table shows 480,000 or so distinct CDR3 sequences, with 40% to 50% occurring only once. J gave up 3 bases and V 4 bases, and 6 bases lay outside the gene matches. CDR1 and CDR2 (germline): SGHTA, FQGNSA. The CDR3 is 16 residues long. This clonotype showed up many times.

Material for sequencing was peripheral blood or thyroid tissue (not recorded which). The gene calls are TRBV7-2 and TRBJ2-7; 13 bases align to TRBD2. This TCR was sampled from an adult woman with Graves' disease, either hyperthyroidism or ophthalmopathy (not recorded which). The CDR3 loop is CASSSGTSGVLYEQYF. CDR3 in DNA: TGTGCCAGCAGCTCAGGGACTAGCGGGGTCCTCTACGAGCAGTACTTC.